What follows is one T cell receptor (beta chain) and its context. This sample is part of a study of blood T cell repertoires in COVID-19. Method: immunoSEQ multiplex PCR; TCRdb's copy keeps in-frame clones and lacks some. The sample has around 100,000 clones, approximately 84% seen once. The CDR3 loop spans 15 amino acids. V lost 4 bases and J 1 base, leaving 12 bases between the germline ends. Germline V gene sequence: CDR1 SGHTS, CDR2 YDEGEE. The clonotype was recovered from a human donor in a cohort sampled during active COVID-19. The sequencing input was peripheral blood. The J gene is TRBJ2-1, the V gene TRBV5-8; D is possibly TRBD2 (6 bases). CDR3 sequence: CASSALGGSYNEQFF. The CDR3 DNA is TGTGCCAGCAGCGCCCTGGGGGGATCCTACAATGAGCAGTTCTTC.